This T cell receptor (beta chain) was sequenced during a study of cytomegalovirus exposure and HLA in healthy donors. PCR used 60 Vbeta primers and 13 Jbeta primers. Sequencing used immunoSEQ multiplex PCR; TCRdb keeps in-frame clones, though not all of them. The sample yields about 180,000 clones, under 80% seen once. The CDR3 is 16 amino acids. Sequencing was performed on PBMCs. This sequence originates from a human donor in good health. The chain couples TRBV21-1 to TRBJ2-2; TRBD1 is the table's D call and was not checked against the DNA. TRBV21-1 is a pseudogene segment. CDR3 residues: CASSKPGTVNTGELFF. CDR3 nucleotide sequence: TGTGCCAGCAGCAAACCGGGGACAGTCAACACCGGGGAGCTGTTTTTT.